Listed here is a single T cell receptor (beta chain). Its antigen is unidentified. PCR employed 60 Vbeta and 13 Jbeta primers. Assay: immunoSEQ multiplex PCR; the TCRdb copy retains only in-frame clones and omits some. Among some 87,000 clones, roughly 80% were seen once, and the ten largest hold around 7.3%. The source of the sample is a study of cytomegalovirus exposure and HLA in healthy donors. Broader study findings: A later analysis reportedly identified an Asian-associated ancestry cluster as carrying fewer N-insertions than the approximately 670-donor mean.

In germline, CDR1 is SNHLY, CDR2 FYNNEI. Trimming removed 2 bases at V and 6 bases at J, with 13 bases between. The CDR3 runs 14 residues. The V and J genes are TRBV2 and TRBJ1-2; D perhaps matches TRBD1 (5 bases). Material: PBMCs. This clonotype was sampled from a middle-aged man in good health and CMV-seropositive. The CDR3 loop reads CASSESIGGDGYTF. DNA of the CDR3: TGTGCCAGCAGTGAAAGTATCGGAGGGGATGGCTACACCTTC.